These 12 T cell receptor beta chains were sequenced from one sample in a study of sequential checkpoint blockade in melanoma. Using immunoSEQ multiplex PCR, the repertoire was profiled, and TCRdb retains in-frame clones only, with some absent. Altogether fewer than 20,000 clones are present, 83% being singletons, with the ten largest covering about 38%. Treatment meaning: randomized to nivolumab then ipilimumab (arm A) or the reverse (arm B). The starting material was CD8+ T cells sorted from blood (inferred from file names), obtained from a patient given nivolumab and ipilimumab in sequence. The source of these receptors is a human donor with melanoma.

The chain combines TRBV28 with TRBJ1-5; a weak D match, TRBD1 (5 bases). V was cut by 3 bases and J by 5 bases, with 23 bases left in between. Germline loops: CDR1 MDHEN, CDR2 SYDVKM. This CDR3 contains 18 residues. CDR3: CASSFFSTDGGWDQPQHF. In DNA, the CDR3 is TGTGCCAGCAGTTTCTTTTCGACGGACGGGGGGTGGGATCAGCCCCAGCATTTT.

V usage is TRBV7-9 and J usage is TRBJ1-1, with D uncertain. Germline V gives CDR1 SEHNR, CDR2 FQNEAQ (reference sequence). CDR3 size: 11 residues. V was pared by 8 bases and J by 0 bases, with 4 bases between. Here the CDR3 DNA reads TGTGCCAGCGGGCTGAACACTGAAGCTTTCTTT. It yields the protein CASGLNTEAFF.

The chain joins TRBV7-3 to TRBJ2-2, with D possibly matching TRBD2 (6 bases). V dropped 5 bases and J dropped 7 bases, with 23 bases sitting between them. Germline-derived CDR1 and CDR2 are SGHTA and FQGTGA. This CDR3 has 17 amino acids. In DNA, the CDR3 is TGTGCCAGCAGCCCGGAGGGTATAGGCCTTGGGGTCGGGGAGCTGTTTTTT. Its translation is CASSPEGIGLGVGELFF.

This clone was counted a single time. The chain links TRBV13 to TRBJ1-4; D ambiguous. V was pared by 0 bases and J by 4 bases, with 15 bases between. The CDR3 runs 17 residues. Germline lookup yields CDR1 PRHDT and CDR2 FYEKMQ (reference sequence). Written as DNA, the CDR3 is TGTGCCAGCAGCTTAGGGGCGGGGAGGCCCTATAATGAAAAACTGTTTTTT. Translating it yields CASSLGAGRPYNEKLFF.

Here the CDR3 reads CATSRRRGQIEQYF. As DNA, the CDR3 is TGTGCCACCAGCAGACGGCGTGGGCAAATCGAGCAGTACTTC. The chain has TRBV15 and TRBJ2-7, with D unresolved. CDR3 size: 14 residues. In germline, CDR1 is LNHNV, CDR2 YYDKDF (reference sequence). V was pared by 2 bases and J by 6 bases, with 14 bases between.

This clone was recorded a few times. Distinct nucleotide sequences in the sample also encode this CDR3. This rearrangement joins TRBV19 to TRBJ2-7, with 7 nucleotides matching TRBD2. In germline, CDR1 is LNHDA, CDR2 SQIVND (reference sequence). This CDR3 region has 14 residues. Trimming cost V 6 bases and J 4 bases; bases outside gene matches: 9. CDR3 residues: CASSVGGGIYEQYF. The DNA for the CDR3 is TGTGCCAGTAGCGTCGGCGGGGGTATATACGAGCAGTACTTC.

The gene calls are TRBV5-6 and TRBJ1-1, with 9 bases fitting TRBD1. CDR1 and CDR2 from the germline V gene are SGHDT and YYEEEE. V trimming: 0 bases; J trimming: 0 bases; junction bases outside the gene matches: 0. The length of the CDR3 is 15 residues. CDR3 DNA: TGTGCCAGCAGCTTGGGGGACAGGGTGAACACTGAAGCTTTCTTT. Protein product: CASSLGDRVNTEAFF.

The CDR3 loop is CASSPRDRVGRHEQFF. DNA of the CDR3: TGTGCCAGCTCACCGAGAGACAGGGTAGGTCGCCATGAGCAGTTCTTC. The chain joins TRBV18 to TRBJ2-1; TRBD1 matches at 7 bases. The ends lost 3 bases at V and 8 bases at J; junction bases unmatched: 13. The CDR3 runs 16 residues. Per the germline V gene, CDR1 is KGHSH and CDR2 is LQKENI.

This clone was observed a single time. The genes are TRBV13 and TRBJ2-5; 7 nucleotides agree with TRBD1. From germline, CDR1 is PRHDT and CDR2 FYEKMQ (reference sequence). The CDR3 totals 16 residues. Germline trimming cut 2 bases from V and 5 bases from J; bases unmatched to any gene: 11. For the CDR3, the DNA is TGTGCCAGCAGCTTATATAAGGGACAGCGACGGGAGACCCAGTACTTC. Protein sequence: CASSLYKGQRRETQYF. Drawing the rest from reference TRBV13 and TRBJ2-5, the complete variable domain is AAGVIQSPRHLIKEKRETATLKCYPIPRHDTVYWYQQGPGQDPQFLISFYEKMQSDKGSIPDRFSAQQFSDYHSELNMSSLELGDSALYFCASSLYKGQRRETQYFGPGTRLLVL.

This clone was found once. The genes are TRBV13 and TRBJ1-1; no clear D gene. Germline V lookup: CDR1 PRHDT, CDR2 FYEKMQ (reference sequence). Trimming removed 4 bases at V and 0 bases at J, with 9 bases between. The CDR3 is made up of 14 amino acids. DNA for the CDR3: TGTGCCAGCAGCTATATGGGAGTGAACACTGAAGCTTTCTTT. This sequence encodes CASSYMGVNTEAFF.

The V gene is TRBV5-4, the J gene TRBJ2-5; D is undetermined. V was cut by 4 bases and J by 1 base, with 14 bases left in between. The germline V gene has CDR1 SGHNT and CDR2 YYREEE (reference sequence). There are 15 residues in the CDR3. The CDR3 protein is CASSPGYSPQETQYF. The CDR3 bases are TGTGCCAGCAGCCCCGGTTACTCACCCCAAGAGACCCAGTACTTC.

In this sample, this clone turned up a few times. CDR3 in amino acids: CASSKTSGSYNEQFF. DNA of the CDR3: TGTGCCAGTAGTAAGACTAGCGGGTCCTACAATGAGCAGTTCTTC. The chain links TRBV19 to TRBJ2-1, with 10 nucleotides matching TRBD2. Trimming cost V 4 bases and J 1 base; bases outside gene matches: 1. CDR1 LNHDA and CDR2 SQIVND come from the germline V gene (reference sequence). There are 15 residues in the CDR3.